The rows below give T cell receptor beta chains drawn from one sample of a study of blood T cell repertoires in COVID-19. Produced via immunoSEQ multiplex PCR; TCRdb's table is partial and in-frame only. The table records about 220,000 clones, less than 90% of them present only once. Input material: PBMCs or T cells enriched from blood (not recorded which). These receptors all come from a woman aged 40-49 years who had recovered from COVID-19. Each CDR3 is given with its conserved first and last residue. D genes are given only for firm matches. A clone size is listed for some rows: how often the clone was seen (once, few, many), or a class if it is expanded.

clone_size: .; v_call: TRBV28; d_call: .; j_call: TRBJ2-7; cdr3_aa: CASSGTTYEQYF; cdr3_nt: TGTGCCAGCAGCGGGACAACCTACGAGCAGTACTTC
clone_size: .; v_call: TRBV20-1; d_call: .; j_call: TRBJ2-1; cdr3_aa: CSASSSRDEQFF; cdr3_nt: TGCAGTGCTAGTTCTAGTCGTGATGAGCAGTTCTTC
clone_size: .; v_call: TRBV7-8; d_call: .; j_call: TRBJ1-6; cdr3_aa: CASSTQGSPLHF; cdr3_nt: TGTGCCAGCAGTACACAGGGTTCACCCCTCCACTTT
clone_size: .; v_call: TRBV13; d_call: TRBD2; j_call: TRBJ2-5; cdr3_aa: CASSLEGSGRIETQYF; cdr3_nt: TGTGCCAGCAGCTTAGAGGGTAGCGGGAGGATAGAGACCCAGTACTTC
clone_size: once; v_call: TRBV2; d_call: .; j_call: TRBJ1-1; cdr3_aa: CASSQDSPREAFF; cdr3_nt: TGTGCCAGCAGTCAGGACAGTCCTCGGGAAGCTTTCTTT
clone_size: .; v_call: TRBV4-3; d_call: .; j_call: TRBJ1-2; cdr3_aa: CASSQEHNYGYTF; cdr3_nt: TGCGCCAGCAGCCAAGAACATAACTATGGCTACACCTTC
clone_size: .; v_call: TRBV30; d_call: .; j_call: TRBJ1-4; cdr3_aa: CAWSEGGGQKLFF; cdr3_nt: TGTGCCTGGAGTGAGGGAGGTGGCCAAAAACTGTTTTTT
clone_size: .; v_call: TRBV28; d_call: TRBD2; j_call: TRBJ2-7; cdr3_aa: CASSLLRTSGSYEQYF; cdr3_nt: TGTGCCAGCAGCTTACTAAGGACTAGCGGATCCTACGAGCAGTACTTC
clone_size: .; v_call: TRBV3-1/TRBV3-2; d_call: TRBD1; j_call: TRBJ1-3; cdr3_aa: CASSQPRTGLWQGNTIYF; cdr3_nt: TGTGCCAGCAGCCAACCCCGGACAGGACTTTGGCAGGGAAACACCATATATTTT
clone_size: .; v_call: TRBV7-2; d_call: .; j_call: TRBJ2-2; cdr3_aa: CASSLEIASGELFF; cdr3_nt: TGTGCCAGCAGCTTAGAGATAGCCTCCGGGGAGCTGTTTTTT
clone_size: .; v_call: TRBV23-1; d_call: TRBD1; j_call: TRBJ2-5; cdr3_aa: CASSQGRGLTPHQETQYF; cdr3_nt: TGCGCCAGCAGTCAAGGAAGGGGGCTAACACCTCATCAAGAGACCCAGTACTTC
clone_size: .; v_call: TRBV5-1; d_call: TRBD1; j_call: TRBJ2-7; cdr3_aa: CASSSTGTGVHEQYF; cdr3_nt: TGCGCCAGCAGCTCCACCGGGACAGGGGTGCACGAGCAGTACTTC
clone_size: .; v_call: TRBV13; d_call: TRBD2; j_call: TRBJ2-7; cdr3_aa: CASSILTSGRAGEQYF; cdr3_nt: TGTGCCAGCAGCATCTTAACTAGCGGGAGGGCCGGAGAGCAGTACTTC
clone_size: .; v_call: TRBV7-9; d_call: .; j_call: TRBJ2-5; cdr3_aa: CASSVLGQNQETQYF; cdr3_nt: TGTGCCAGCAGCGTATTAGGACAGAATCAAGAGACCCAGTACTTC
clone_size: .; v_call: TRBV19; d_call: TRBD2; j_call: TRBJ2-1; cdr3_aa: CASSMGLAGVLDYEQFF; cdr3_nt: TGTGCCAGTAGTATGGGACTAGCGGGAGTACTGGACTATGAGCAGTTCTTC
clone_size: .; v_call: TRBV10-2; d_call: .; j_call: TRBJ1-1; cdr3_aa: CASSEQAGFAEAFF; cdr3_nt: TGCGCCAGCAGTGAACAAGCCGGGTTCGCTGAAGCTTTCTTT
clone_size: .; v_call: TRBV19; d_call: .; j_call: TRBJ1-6; cdr3_aa: CASSMRGSPLHF; cdr3_nt: TGTGCCAGTAGTATGAGAGGGTCACCCCTCCACTTT
clone_size: .; v_call: TRBV5-1; d_call: .; j_call: TRBJ1-1; cdr3_aa: CASSLEDFKVEGMAFF; cdr3_nt: TGCGCCAGCAGCTTGGAGGATTTTAAGGTGGAGGGGATGGCTTTCTTT
clone_size: .; v_call: TRBV28; d_call: TRBD1; j_call: TRBJ2-7; cdr3_aa: CASIAPGTGLREQYF; cdr3_nt: TGTGCCAGCATCGCACCGGGGACAGGCCTCCGCGAGCAGTACTTC
clone_size: .; v_call: TRBV5-1; d_call: .; j_call: TRBJ2-1; cdr3_aa: CASTGSSYNEQFF; cdr3_nt: TGCGCCAGCACGGGATCCTCCTACAATGAGCAGTTCTTC
clone_size: .; v_call: TRBV7-8; d_call: .; j_call: TRBJ1-1; cdr3_aa: CASSLESGLNTEAFF; cdr3_nt: TGTGCCAGCAGCTTAGAGTCTGGGCTCAACACTGAAGCTTTCTTT
clone_size: .; v_call: TRBV6-5; d_call: TRBD1; j_call: TRBJ2-2; cdr3_aa: CASSYSDRPTGELFF; cdr3_nt: TGTGCCAGCAGTTACTCGGACAGGCCGACCGGGGAGCTGTTTTTT
clone_size: .; v_call: TRBV3-1/TRBV3-2; d_call: .; j_call: TRBJ1-4; cdr3_aa: CASSQGTLGAGKKLFF; cdr3_nt: TGTGCCAGCAGCCAAGGGACGCTGGGAGCGGGGAAAAAACTGTTTTTT
clone_size: .; v_call: TRBV4-1; d_call: TRBD1; j_call: TRBJ1-5; cdr3_aa: CASSPDRGDEKWNQRPQHF; cdr3_nt: TGCGCCAGCAGCCCTGACAGGGGGGACGAAAAATGGAATCAAAGGCCCCAGCATTTT
clone_size: few; v_call: TRBV9; d_call: .; j_call: TRBJ1-2; cdr3_aa: CASSVEGVVGYTF; cdr3_nt: TGTGCCAGCAGCGTAGAAGGGGTAGTCGGCTACACCTTC
clone_size: .; v_call: TRBV7-2; d_call: TRBD2; j_call: TRBJ2-5; cdr3_aa: CASSSLAGTQYF; cdr3_nt: TGTGCCAGCAGCTCATTAGCGGGGACCCAGTACTTC
clone_size: .; v_call: TRBV5-1; d_call: .; j_call: TRBJ1-1; cdr3_aa: CASSLTGLNTEAFF; cdr3_nt: TGCGCCAGCAGCCTGACAGGTTTGAACACTGAAGCTTTCTTT
clone_size: .; v_call: TRBV4-1; d_call: .; j_call: TRBJ1-2; cdr3_aa: CASSQAGWAYGYTF; cdr3_nt: TGCGCCAGCAGCCAAGCGGGGTGGGCGTATGGCTACACCTTC
clone_size: .; v_call: TRBV5-1; d_call: .; j_call: TRBJ2-2; cdr3_aa: CASSFGRGRDGELFF; cdr3_nt: TGCGCCAGCAGCTTCGGAAGGGGGCGGGACGGGGAGCTGTTTTTT
clone_size: .; v_call: TRBV28; d_call: .; j_call: TRBJ1-2; cdr3_aa: CASSLSRGAAAYGYTF; cdr3_nt: TGTGCCAGCAGTTTAAGCCGGGGGGCGGCGGCATATGGCTACACCTTC
clone_size: .; v_call: TRBV30; d_call: .; j_call: TRBJ2-2; cdr3_aa: CAWSVLGGGGQLFF; cdr3_nt: TGTGCCTGGAGTGTATTAGGGGGGGGCGGGCAGCTGTTTTTT
clone_size: .; v_call: TRBV5-5; d_call: .; j_call: TRBJ2-7; cdr3_aa: CASSRTDSSLGEQYF; cdr3_nt: TGTGCCAGCAGCCGAACAGACAGTTCCCTCGGCGAGCAGTACTTC
clone_size: once; v_call: TRBV29-1; d_call: TRBD1; j_call: TRBJ2-7; cdr3_aa: CSVVPGGNEQYF; cdr3_nt: TGCAGCGTTGTTCCAGGGGGCAACGAGCAGTACTTC
clone_size: .; v_call: TRBV12-3/TRBV12-4; d_call: .; j_call: TRBJ1-2; cdr3_aa: CASSGRVVTF; cdr3_nt: TGTGCCAGCAGTGGGCGAGTCGTCACCTTC
clone_size: .; v_call: TRBV7-8; d_call: TRBD1; j_call: TRBJ2-3; cdr3_aa: CASSPGGQGSWKDTQYF; cdr3_nt: TGTGCCAGCAGCCCCGGGGGACAGGGATCATGGAAAGATACGCAGTATTTT
clone_size: .; v_call: TRBV4-1; d_call: .; j_call: TRBJ2-2; cdr3_aa: CASSPPTGELFF; cdr3_nt: TGCGCCAGCAGCCCCCCAACCGGGGAGCTGTTTTTT
clone_size: .; v_call: TRBV7-3; d_call: TRBD2; j_call: TRBJ2-1; cdr3_aa: CASSPMGGGEQFF; cdr3_nt: TGTGCCAGCAGCCCCATGGGGGGAGGGGAGCAGTTCTTC
clone_size: .; v_call: TRBV4-1; d_call: TRBD1; j_call: TRBJ1-4; cdr3_aa: CASSQDFGQGGLNEKLFF; cdr3_nt: TGCGCCAGCAGCCAAGATTTCGGGCAGGGGGGCCTTAATGAAAAACTGTTTTTT
clone_size: .; v_call: TRBV30; d_call: .; j_call: TRBJ1-2; cdr3_aa: CAWSVKQNYGYTF; cdr3_nt: TGTGCCTGGAGTGTAAAACAGAACTATGGCTACACCTTC
clone_size: .; v_call: TRBV2; d_call: .; j_call: TRBJ1-6; cdr3_aa: CASSELEARSYNSPLHF; cdr3_nt: TGTGCCAGCAGTGAATTGGAGGCTCGGTCCTATAATTCACCCCTCCACTTT
clone_size: .; v_call: TRBV28; d_call: .; j_call: TRBJ2-5; cdr3_aa: CASMGPQDDQETQYF; cdr3_nt: TGTGCCAGCATGGGGCCGCAGGATGATCAAGAGACCCAGTACTTC
clone_size: .; v_call: TRBV21-1; d_call: .; j_call: TRBJ1-1; cdr3_aa: CASSKRSRNGCKEENTEAFF; cdr3_nt: TGTGCCAGCAGCAAAAGGTCCCGGAACGGATGTAAGGAGGAGAACACTGAAGCTTTCTTT
clone_size: .; v_call: TRBV12-2; d_call: .; j_call: TRBJ1-1; cdr3_aa: CASRLVGPKAFF; cdr3_nt: TGTGCAAGTCGCTTAGTTGGCCCCAAAGCTTTCTTT
clone_size: few; v_call: TRBV11-3; d_call: TRBD2; j_call: TRBJ2-5; cdr3_aa: CASSLRASGSTETQYF; cdr3_nt: TGTGCCAGCAGTTTAAGGGCTAGCGGGAGCACGGAGACCCAGTACTTC
clone_size: .; v_call: TRBV27; d_call: TRBD1; j_call: TRBJ2-7; cdr3_aa: CASSRTGTGLAYEQYF; cdr3_nt: TGTGCCAGCAGCCGAACCGGGACAGGGTTAGCCTACGAGCAGTACTTC